What follows describes a single T cell receptor beta chain. Mismatch with germline at one junction end may stem from a read error. The sample belongs to a study of blood T cell repertoires in COVID-19. Overall study: The cDNA or gDNA used as material had been derived from T cells, B-cell-depleted T cells, or PBMCs.

As processed by the authors: Cell counts per sample came from amplifying reference gene primers. Here immunoSEQ multiplex PCR was the method, and the copy in TCRdb shows in-frame clones only, minus some. V, J and clone size reflect that table, while D and trimming were determined from the DNA. Of 250,000 to 300,000 clones in the sample, about 85% are singletons; the top ten hold 3.5% to 4%. Germline loops: CDR1 MNHEY, CDR2 SVGAGI. The CDR3 is made up of 14 amino acids. The chain joins TRBV6-5 to TRBJ2-4; no reliable D call. Sequencing used peripheral blood. This TCR derives from a man aged 18 to 35 with active or convalescent COVID-19. CDR3 sequence reads: CASSDSLAKNIQYF. For the CDR3, the DNA is TGTGCCAGCAGTGACTCACTAGCCAAAAACATTCAGTACTTC.